This T cell receptor beta chain derives from a study of T cell changes during pregnancy in multiple sclerosis (dated by TCRdb to between 2017 and 2020). Broadly, across the study: Changes in the T cell repertoire over the course of pregnancy were examined in this study in women with multiple sclerosis.

Comments on this clone: Its specific antigen is unknown. Base quality data are lacking; no much larger clone is found one base away.

The library was obtained by the immunoSEQ multiplex PCR assay. TCRdb obtained this table from immuneACCESS and retained in-frame rearrangements with V and J assigned. These tables miss some clones; where compared with another copy, unresolved V genes account for less than half of the shortfall, and the remainder is unexplained. This sample comprises approximately 50,000 clones, roughly 94% of them detected only once. 0.25% to 0.4% of the sample comes from the top ten. Trimming removed 1 base from V and 6 bases from J, leaving 6 bases between the germline ends. From the cysteine through the phenylalanine, the CDR3 covers 12 amino acids. Just CDR3 DNA is preserved here, 36 bases in frame from base 1. Per the germline V gene, LGHNA is the CDR1 and YSLEER is the CDR2.

The sequence joins TRBV4-3 to TRBJ1-1; the D gene lacks a confident call. Sequenced material: CD4+ T cells from peripheral blood mononuclear cells, taken in the third trimester of pregnancy. The source of this sequence is a female donor with multiple sclerosis, enrolled in a pregnancy study. The CDR3 protein is CASSQGLSEAFF. In nucleotide form, the sequence is TGCGCCAGCAGCCAAGGTCTCTCTGAAGCTTTCTTT.